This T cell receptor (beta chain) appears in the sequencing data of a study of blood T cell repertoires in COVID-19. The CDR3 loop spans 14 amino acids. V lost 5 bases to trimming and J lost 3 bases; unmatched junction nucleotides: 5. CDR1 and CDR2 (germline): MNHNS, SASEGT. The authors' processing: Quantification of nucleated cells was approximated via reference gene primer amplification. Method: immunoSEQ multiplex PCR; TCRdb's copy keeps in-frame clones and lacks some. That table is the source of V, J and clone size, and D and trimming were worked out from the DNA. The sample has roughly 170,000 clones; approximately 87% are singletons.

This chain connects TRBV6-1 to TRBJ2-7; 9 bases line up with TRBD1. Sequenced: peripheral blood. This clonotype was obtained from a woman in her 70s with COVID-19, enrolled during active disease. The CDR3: CASSRRQGVYEQYF. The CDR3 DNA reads TGTGCCAGCAGTCGCCGACAGGGGGTCTACGAGCAGTACTTC.